This is a list of T cell receptor beta chains from one sample in a study of blood T cell repertoires in COVID-19. The data were produced by immunoSEQ multiplex PCR, yet TCRdb's version contains in-frame clones alone and is incomplete. This sample has 150,000 to 200,000 clones, with over 75% found just once. Sample: PBMCs or T cells enriched from blood (not recorded which). The receptors were gathered from a man in his forties or fifties who had recovered from COVID-19. CDR3s include the opening cysteine and the closing phenylalanine or tryptophan. Each record gives: D gene, J gene, V gene, CDR3 protein. D genes are given only for firm matches.

D: -; J: TRBJ2-5; V: TRBV5-4; CDR3: CASSLGVSGETQYF
D: TRBD2; J: TRBJ2-1; V: TRBV18; CDR3: CASSPSGGANEQFF
D: -; J: TRBJ1-4; V: TRBV19; CDR3: CASSISEKLFF
D: -; J: TRBJ1-5; V: TRBV10-3; CDR3: CAISEGKGNQPQHF
D: TRBD2; J: TRBJ2-1; V: TRBV7-2; CDR3: CASSLAETSEIYNEQFF
D: -; J: TRBJ2-3; V: TRBV9; CDR3: CASSPGIPDTQYF
D: TRBD1; J: TRBJ2-1; V: TRBV10-1; CDR3: CASSERGTGYNEQFF
D: -; J: TRBJ2-7; V: TRBV27; CDR3: CASSRGYEQYF
D: -; J: TRBJ1-3; V: TRBV5-1; CDR3: CASSSLDRSGNTIYF
D: TRBD1; J: TRBJ1-1; V: TRBV6-1; CDR3: CASSEGSMVSGGEAFF
D: TRBD1; J: TRBJ2-5; V: TRBV2; CDR3: CASIHLTGGSETQYF
D: -; J: TRBJ1-2; V: TRBV28; CDR3: CASTPGQFHSYGYTF
D: -; J: TRBJ2-1; V: TRBV5-1; CDR3: CASSLAGMNNEQFF
D: TRBD2; J: TRBJ2-1; V: TRBV19; CDR3: CASSTSSGGYNEQFF
D: -; J: TRBJ1-3; V: TRBV19; CDR3: CASSMGQAAGNTIYF
D: -; J: TRBJ2-1; V: TRBV19; CDR3: CASSIDHSYNEQFF